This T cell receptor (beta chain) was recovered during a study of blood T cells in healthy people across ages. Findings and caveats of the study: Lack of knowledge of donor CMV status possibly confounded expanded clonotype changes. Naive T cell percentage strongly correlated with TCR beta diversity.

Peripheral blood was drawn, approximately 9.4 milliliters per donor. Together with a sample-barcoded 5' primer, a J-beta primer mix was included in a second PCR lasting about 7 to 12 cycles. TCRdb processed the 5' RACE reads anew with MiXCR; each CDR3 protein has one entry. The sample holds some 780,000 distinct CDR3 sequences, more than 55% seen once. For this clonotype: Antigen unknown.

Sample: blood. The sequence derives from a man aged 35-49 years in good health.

This CDR3 reads CASSSHGAGSSNEQFF. The CDR3, as DNA: TGCGCCAGCTCATCCCACGGGGCAGGGAGTAGCAATGAGCAGTTCTTC. The chain employs TRBV5-1 and TRBJ2-1; D possibly uses TRBD1 or TRBD2 (5 bases each). The ends were cut back, 7 bases at V and 6 bases at J, with 23 bases in the middle. Germline V gene sequence: CDR1 SGHRS, CDR2 YFSETQ. The CDR3 loop spans 16 amino acids.